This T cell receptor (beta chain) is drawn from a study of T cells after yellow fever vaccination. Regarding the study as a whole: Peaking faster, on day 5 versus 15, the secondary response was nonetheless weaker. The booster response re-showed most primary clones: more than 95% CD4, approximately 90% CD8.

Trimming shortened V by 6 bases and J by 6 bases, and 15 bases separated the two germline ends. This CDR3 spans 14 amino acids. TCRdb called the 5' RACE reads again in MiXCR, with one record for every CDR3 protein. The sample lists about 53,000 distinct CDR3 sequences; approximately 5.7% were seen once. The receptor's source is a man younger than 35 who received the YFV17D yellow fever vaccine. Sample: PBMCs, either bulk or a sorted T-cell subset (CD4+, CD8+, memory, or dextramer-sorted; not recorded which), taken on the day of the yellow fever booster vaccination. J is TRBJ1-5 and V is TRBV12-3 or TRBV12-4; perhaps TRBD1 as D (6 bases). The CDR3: CASRVLGGSQPQHF. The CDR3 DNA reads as TGTGCCAGCAGGGTGTTGGGGGGCTCTCAGCCCCAGCATTTT.